The entry that follows covers one T cell receptor beta chain sequence. Its target is unknown. The repertoire was sequenced with immunoSEQ multiplex PCR; TCRdb's copy has only in-frame clones and lacks some. The table records under 200,000 clones, under 95% of them present only once. Between the trimmed V and J ends, which lost 4 bases and 7 bases, there was a span of 11 bases. The CDR3 loop spans 12 amino acids. Germline CDR1 reads SEHNR; CDR2 reads FQNEAQ (reference sequence). The data were taken from a study of T cell responses to AZD1222 COVID-19 vaccine. Study results and limitations: Donors were mostly white British, more females; clonal diversity possibly underestimated. Unmutated variant regions are reportedly the target of nearly half of TCRs that are spike-specific. Two AZD1222 administrations were followed by greater Spike-specific TCR breadth and depth. Only five to seven individuals given AZD1222 were seropositive at baseline.

The chain combines TRBV7-9 with TRBJ2-7; D is possibly TRBD2 (5 bases). This specimen was peripheral blood, taken on day 0 of AZD1222 vaccination. The sequence came from an adult in good health. The CDR3 loop is CASSSDTGEQYF. In DNA, the CDR3 is TGTGCCAGCAGCTCCGATACGGGAGAGCAGTACTTC.